This TCR beta chain comes out of a study of CD8+CD57+ T cells in acquired aplastic anemia. Germline assignment: CDR1 SGDLS and CDR2 YYNGEE. J was trimmed by 0 bases and V by 4 bases; bases with no gene match: 7. The CDR3 has 16 amino acids. TCR beta VDJ and CDR3 were profiled, and genomic DNA was the template. Via MiXCR, TCRdb re-called the reads, giving one row per CDR3 protein. Among some 210,000 distinct CDR3 sequences listed, approximately 60% were seen once. The J gene is TRBJ1-3, the V gene TRBV9; 7 bases line up with TRBD1. Material for sequencing was sorted CD4+, CD8+, or CD8+CD57+ T cells (not recorded which) from PBMCs. The TCR comes from a human donor in good health. The CDR3 is CASSTGQLTSGNTIYF. As DNA, the CDR3 is TGTGCCAGCAGCACGGGACAGCTGACCTCTGGAAACACCATATATTTT.